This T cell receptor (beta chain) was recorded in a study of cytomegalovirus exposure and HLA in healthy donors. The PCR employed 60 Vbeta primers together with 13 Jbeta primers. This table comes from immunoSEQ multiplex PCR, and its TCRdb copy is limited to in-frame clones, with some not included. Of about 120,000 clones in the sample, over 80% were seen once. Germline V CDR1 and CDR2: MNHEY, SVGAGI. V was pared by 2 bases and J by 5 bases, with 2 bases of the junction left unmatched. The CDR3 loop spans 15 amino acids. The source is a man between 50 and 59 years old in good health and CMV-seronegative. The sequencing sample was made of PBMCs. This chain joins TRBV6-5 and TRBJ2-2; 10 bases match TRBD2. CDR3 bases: TGTGCCAGCAGTTACCAGCGGGGGGGGACCGGGGAGCTGTTTTTT. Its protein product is CASSYQRGGTGELFF.